This is a list of T cell receptor beta chains from one sample in a study of blood T cells in healthy people across ages. TCRdb analysed the 5' RACE reads with MiXCR anew, one entry per CDR3 protein. The profile shows about 1.7 million distinct CDR3 sequences, roughly 30% of them singletons. Sequences were obtained from blood. Every receptor here comes from a woman between 25 and 40 years old in good health. Each CDR3 is given with its conserved first and last residue. A D gene is named only where the DNA matches it firmly. Some rows have no size entry. The others give once, few or many, or a class for an expanded clone.

size: -; J: TRBJ2-3; V: TRBV5-1; D: -; DNA: TGCACCAGCAGCTTGGCCTCGGCAACTGAAGGAGATACGCAGTATTTT; CDR3: CTSSLASATEGDTQYF
size: -; J: TRBJ2-3; V: TRBV12-3/TRBV12-4; D: -; DNA: TGTGCCAGCAGTTTCCCAGGGCGGGCAGATGCGCAGTATTTT; CDR3: CASSFPGRADAQYF
size: -; J: TRBJ1-4; V: TRBV28; D: -; DNA: TGTGCCAGCAGTTTGCCCCCCGATCGACAACTGTTTTTT; CDR3: CASSLPPDRQLFF
size: -; J: TRBJ1-5; V: TRBV28; D: -; DNA: TGTGCCAGCGGCTCCACAGGGAATCAAGCCCAGCATTTT; CDR3: CASGSTGNQAQHF
size: -; J: TRBJ2-7; V: TRBV29-1; D: -; DNA: TGCAGCGCAGCTTACAATGAGCAGTACTTC; CDR3: CSAAYNEQYF
size: many; J: TRBJ2-7; V: TRBV20-1; D: -; DNA: TGCAGTGCTAGAGATAGGTTAGGGGGGACGGAAAGCTCCTACGAGCAGTACTTC; CDR3: CSARDRLGGTESSYEQYF
size: few; J: TRBJ2-7; V: TRBV20-1; D: -; DNA: TGCAGTGCGATCCCGGACGGGGACGAGCAGTACTTC; CDR3: CSAIPDGDEQYF
size: few; J: TRBJ2-1; V: TRBV15; D: -; DNA: TGTGCCACCAGCAGAGATTTCGGCGGCCTAGCGACCTACAATGAGCAGTTCTTC; CDR3: CATSRDFGGLATYNEQFF
size: -; J: TRBJ2-1; V: TRBV6-2/TRBV6-3; D: TRBD2; DNA: TGTGCCAGCAGGCCTACTAGCGGGAGCCTCAATGAGCAGTTCTTC; CDR3: CASRPTSGSLNEQFF
size: -; J: TRBJ2-7; V: TRBV20-1; D: TRBD2; DNA: TGCAGTGCTAGAGATAGCGGGGGGGCCCTGGGCTACGAGCAGTACTTC; CDR3: CSARDSGGALGYEQYF
size: few; J: TRBJ2-2; V: TRBV5-1; D: -; DNA: TGCGCCAGCAGCTTCTTTGGGGACACCGGGGAGCTGTTTTTT; CDR3: CASSFFGDTGELFF
size: many; J: TRBJ1-5; V: TRBV10-3; D: -; DNA: TGTGCCATCAGTGAGGGGCAGGGCAATCAGCCCCAGCATTTT; CDR3: CAISEGQGNQPQHF
size: -; J: TRBJ2-5; V: TRBV7-2; D: -; DNA: TGTGCCAGCAGCACGGACTGGGCCGTCCTCCAAGAGACCCAGTACTTC; CDR3: CASSTDWAVLQETQYF
size: few; J: TRBJ2-5; V: TRBV5-1; D: TRBD2; DNA: TGCGCCAGCAGCGTCACAGCGGGAAGCCAAGAGACCCAGTACTTC; CDR3: CASSVTAGSQETQYF
size: few; J: TRBJ2-6; V: TRBV28; D: -; DNA: TGTGCCAGCAGTCCTCCTCGTGACCCCCGCTCTGGGGCCAACGTCCTGACTTTC; CDR3: CASSPPRDPRSGANVLTF
size: -; J: TRBJ2-7; V: TRBV29-1; D: TRBD2; DNA: TGCGGCGCCGGGACTAGCGGGAGAAACGAGCAGTACTTC; CDR3: CGAGTSGRNEQYF
size: -; J: TRBJ2-7; V: TRBV10-3; D: TRBD2; DNA: TGTGCCATCAGTGAGTGGGGACTAGAGGCCTACGAGCAGTACTTC; CDR3: CAISEWGLEAYEQYF
size: few; J: TRBJ2-5; V: TRBV5-1; D: -; DNA: TGCGCCAGCAGCGGTGGACCAAGTCAAGAGACCCAGTACTTC; CDR3: CASSGGPSQETQYF
size: -; J: TRBJ2-2; V: TRBV5-1; D: -; DNA: TGCGCCAGTAGCTTGACGGGGATTACCGGGGAGCTGTTTTTT; CDR3: CASSLTGITGELFF
size: many; J: TRBJ2-4; V: TRBV5-1; D: -; DNA: TGCGCCAGCAGCCTGGAGGGGCTAGCCAAAAACATTCAGTACTTC; CDR3: CASSLEGLAKNIQYF
size: -; J: TRBJ2-7; V: TRBV5-5; D: TRBD1; DNA: TGTGTCAGCAGCACCATAGACAGGGACGAGCAGTACTTC; CDR3: CVSSTIDRDEQYF
size: few; J: TRBJ2-1; V: TRBV4-3; D: -; DNA: TGCGCCAGCAGCCAAGACTACCCTTTGCTGATGAAGCAGTTCTTC; CDR3: CASSQDYPLLMKQFF
size: -; J: TRBJ2-5; V: TRBV12-3/TRBV12-4; D: TRBD2; DNA: TGTGCCAGCAGACCGTCCACGGGACTAGCGCTTGAGACCCAGTACTTC; CDR3: CASRPSTGLALETQYF
size: -; J: TRBJ1-1; V: TRBV29-1; D: -; DNA: TGCAGCGTTGAATTTGTGGGGGGCACTGAAGCTTTCTTT; CDR3: CSVEFVGGTEAFF
size: many; J: TRBJ1-5; V: TRBV9; D: TRBD1; DNA: TGTGCCAGCAGCGCGTCCAAAAGTCGGGGACAGGGGAATAGCAATCAGCCCCAGCATTTT; CDR3: CASSASKSRGQGNSNQPQHF
size: -; J: TRBJ2-3; V: TRBV5-1; D: TRBD2; DNA: TGCGCCAGCAGGGATGGCGGGGGTGGAGATACGCAGTATTTT; CDR3: CASRDGGGGDTQYF
size: many; J: TRBJ1-4; V: TRBV6-2/TRBV6-3; D: -; DNA: TGTGCCAGCAGTGCAACTAATGAAAAACTGTTTTTT; CDR3: CASSATNEKLFF
size: many; J: TRBJ2-7; V: TRBV29-1; D: -; DNA: TGCAGCGTTGAAGGGCGGAGGGAGCAGTACTTC; CDR3: CSVEGRREQYF
size: many; J: TRBJ1-5; V: TRBV12-3/TRBV12-4; D: -; DNA: TGTGCCAGCAGTTTGGGTGAACCCCAGCATTTT; CDR3: CASSLGEPQHF
size: many; J: TRBJ1-2; V: TRBV12-5; D: -; DNA: TGTGCTAGTGGTTTAGCCAGCTACTATGGCTACACCTTC; CDR3: CASGLASYYGYTF
size: -; J: TRBJ1-5; V: TRBV29-1; D: -; DNA: TGCAGCGTTCAGGCGGGGGGGAGCAATCAGCCCCAGCATTTT; CDR3: CSVQAGGSNQPQHF
size: -; J: TRBJ1-1; V: TRBV5-1; D: -; DNA: TGCGCCAGCAGCTTGGAAGCAGGGGCGAACACTGAAGCTTTCTTT; CDR3: CASSLEAGANTEAFF
size: -; J: TRBJ2-1; V: TRBV14; D: -; DNA: TGTGCCAGCAGCCACCCGGACAGCTACGAGCAGTTCTTC; CDR3: CASSHPDSYEQFF
size: few; J: TRBJ2-7; V: TRBV20-1; D: TRBD1; DNA: TGCAGTGCTAGAGATCTTGTGGGGGACAGCCTATACGAGCAGTACTTC; CDR3: CSARDLVGDSLYEQYF
size: -; J: TRBJ2-3; V: TRBV5-1; D: TRBD1; DNA: TGCGCCAGCAGCTGGTTCGACAGGGCAGATACGCAGTATTTT; CDR3: CASSWFDRADTQYF
size: -; J: TRBJ1-2; V: TRBV18; D: -; DNA: TGTGCCAGCTCACCACCGAACCTACAGTATGGCTACACCTTC; CDR3: CASSPPNLQYGYTF
size: -; J: TRBJ2-7; V: TRBV5-1; D: TRBD2; DNA: TGCGCCAGCAGCGACTCCGGACTAGCCGACGAGCAGTACTTC; CDR3: CASSDSGLADEQYF
size: -; J: TRBJ2-5; V: TRBV7-2; D: -; DNA: TGTGCCAGCAGCTTACCACTACCGCATTTGGAGTACTTC; CDR3: CASSLPLPHLEYF
size: -; J: TRBJ1-5; V: TRBV12-3/TRBV12-4; D: TRBD1; DNA: TGTGCCAGCAGTTGGGACAGTCGCAATCAGCCCCAGCATTTT; CDR3: CASSWDSRNQPQHF
size: few; J: TRBJ1-1; V: TRBV20-1; D: -; DNA: TGCAGTGCTAGAGATGCTGGGAACGGGGACACTGAAGCTTTCTTT; CDR3: CSARDAGNGDTEAFF
size: few; J: TRBJ2-7; V: TRBV7-6; D: -; DNA: TGTGCCAGCAGCTTAGGTAGCTCGGGCAACGAGCAGTACTTC; CDR3: CASSLGSSGNEQYF
size: -; J: TRBJ2-5; V: TRBV6-1; D: TRBD1; DNA: TGTGCCAGCAGTGGGGACAGGTATGGTGAGCAGTACTTC; CDR3: CASSGDRYGEQYF
size: -; J: TRBJ2-1; V: TRBV7-9; D: TRBD1; DNA: TGTGCCAGCAGCCCCTACCGACAGGGTCTATACAATGAGCAGTTCTTC; CDR3: CASSPYRQGLYNEQFF
size: -; J: TRBJ2-4; V: TRBV18; D: TRBD2; DNA: TGTGCCAGCTCATCCTTAGTGGTAGCGGGATACAATGAGCAGTACTTC; CDR3: CASSSLVVAGYNEQYF
size: -; J: TRBJ2-7; V: TRBV7-2; D: TRBD2; DNA: TGTGCCAGCAGCCGACGGACTAGCGGGTGGTCCTACGAGCAGTACTTC; CDR3: CASSRRTSGWSYEQYF
size: -; J: TRBJ1-5; V: TRBV18; D: -; DNA: TGTGCCAGCTCATCAAGGGTTGGGCAAGGACAGCCCCAGCATTTT; CDR3: CASSSRVGQGQPQHF
size: -; J: TRBJ1-2; V: TRBV20-1; D: -; DNA: TGCAGTGCTACGGGGGGCAGGGACTATGGCTACACCTTC; CDR3: CSATGGRDYGYTF
size: few; J: TRBJ2-1; V: TRBV29-1; D: -; DNA: TGCAGCGTTGAACCCTCGGGGCGGAATGAGCAGTTCTTC; CDR3: CSVEPSGRNEQFF
size: few; J: TRBJ2-5; V: TRBV5-1; D: -; DNA: TGCGCCAGCAGCTTGGATACTGCCCAGGGGACCCAGTACTTC; CDR3: CASSLDTAQGTQYF
size: -; J: TRBJ2-1; V: TRBV5-1; D: TRBD2; DNA: TGCGCCAGCAGCTTTACTAGCGGGGGGCGGGATGAGCAGTTCTTC; CDR3: CASSFTSGGRDEQFF
size: -; J: TRBJ2-4; V: TRBV12-3/TRBV12-4; D: -; DNA: TGTGCCAGCAGTTTGGGCAGGGAGTGGAACTTC; CDR3: CASSLGREWNF
size: few; J: TRBJ1-2; V: TRBV20-1; D: TRBD1; DNA: TGCAGTGCTAGAGGAGGTTTGGGACAGGGGGATGGCTACACCTTC; CDR3: CSARGGLGQGDGYTF
size: few; J: TRBJ2-1; V: TRBV28; D: TRBD2; DNA: TGTGCCAGCGGACTAGCTCGGAATGAGCAGTTCTTC; CDR3: CASGLARNEQFF
size: few; J: TRBJ1-2; V: TRBV12-3/TRBV12-4; D: -; DNA: TGTGCCAGCAGTCCAGAAGCCTCGACCTATGGCTACACCTTC; CDR3: CASSPEASTYGYTF
size: few; J: TRBJ1-1; V: TRBV6-6; D: -; DNA: TGTGCCAGCAGTTACAGGCGGGATGACACTGAAGCTTTCTTT; CDR3: CASSYRRDDTEAFF
size: -; J: TRBJ2-1; V: TRBV7-2; D: -; DNA: TGTGCCAGCAGACTAACAACAGGGTCGTACAATGATCAGTTCTTC; CDR3: CASRLTTGSYNDQFF
size: many; J: TRBJ1-2; V: TRBV20-1; D: TRBD1; DNA: TGCAGTGCTAATCCTCCGGGACAGGGTTTGTGGGGCTACACCTTC; CDR3: CSANPPGQGLWGYTF
size: -; J: TRBJ2-5; V: TRBV2; D: TRBD2; DNA: TGTGCCAGCAGAGTGACTAGCGGGGCAGAGACCCAGTACTTC; CDR3: CASRVTSGAETQYF